This T cell receptor (beta chain) was observed in a study of T cell responses to AZD1222 COVID-19 vaccine. As regards this clone: Its antigen is still unknown.

Some clones are missing from TCRdb's copy, which holds only in-frame ones; the method was immunoSEQ multiplex PCR. The table shows just under 100,000 clones, with 88% occurring only once. General study results and limits: Baseline testing showed seropositivity in only a handful of AZD1222 recipients.

The TCR was taken from an adult in good health. Sequences were derived from peripheral blood, sampled on day 0 of AZD1222 vaccination.

CDR3 DNA sequence: TGTGCCAGCAGTGAACAGGGGAGCTATGGCTACACCTTC. Translation: CASSEQGSYGYTF. The V call is TRBV6-1, the J call TRBJ1-2, with D maybe TRBD1 (6 bases). CDR1 is MNHNS and CDR2 is SASEGT in the germline V gene. Trimming took off 2 bases at V and 4 bases at J, with 8 bases between the two ends. CDR3 size: 13 residues.